Listed below are T cell receptor beta chains from one sample, sequenced in a study of T cells during gluten challenge in celiac disease. TCRdb used MiXCR to reprocess the single-cell sequencing reads, holding one entry per CDR3 protein. The table lists more than 200 distinct CDR3 sequences, less than 55% of them singletons. Source: gluten-specific CD4+ T cells sorted from the duodenum using tetramers, taken at baseline or on day 14 of gluten challenge (not recorded which). These receptors all come from a female donor with celiac disease. The CDR3 runs from the conserved cysteine through the conserved F or W. A D gene is named only where the DNA matches it firmly. For some rows the clone size is stated as once, few or many, or as a class when expanded; others skip it.

CDR3 protein,CDR3 DNA,CDR3 length,D gene,V gene,J gene,clone size
CASSLLAGVPSYEQYF,TGTGCCAGCAGCTTATTAGCGGGGGTTCCTTCCTACGAGCAGTACTTC,16,TRBD2,TRBV7-2,TRBJ2-7,NA
CASSQGQGGDEQYF,TGCGCCAGCAGCCAAGGGCAGGGTGGCGACGAGCAGTACTTC,14,NA,TRBV4-1,TRBJ2-7,NA
CSVGGGTSYEQYF,TGCAGCGTGGGGGGAGGGACCTCCTACGAGCAGTACTTC,13,TRBD2,TRBV29-1,TRBJ2-7,few
CASRWGGIRNTEAFF,TGTGCCAGCAGGTGGGGCGGGATAAGAAACACTGAAGCTTTCTTT,15,NA,TRBV25-1,TRBJ1-1,once
CASSSVPGLAGGILDTQYF,TGTGCCAGCAGCTCCGTCCCGGGACTAGCGGGAGGGATCTTAGATACGCAGTATTTT,19,TRBD2,TRBV7-6,TRBJ2-3,once
CASSYLAGGRTDTQYF,TGTGCCAGCAGTTATTTAGCGGGGGGCCGGACAGATACGCAGTATTTT,16,TRBD2,TRBV6-5,TRBJ2-3,NA
CASSDSSGRAGTDTQYF,TGTGCCAGCAGTGACTCGAGCGGGAGGGCCGGCACAGATACGCAGTATTTT,17,TRBD2,TRBV6-4,TRBJ2-3,hyperexpanded
CASSPIQGHEQYF,TGTGCCAGCAGTCCGATACAGGGCCACGAGCAGTACTTC,13,NA,TRBV28,TRBJ2-7,NA
CSVRAGGNQPQHF,TGCAGCGTTCGTGCGGGCGGCAATCAGCCCCAGCATTTT,13,NA,TRBV29-1,TRBJ1-5,few
CSARQGVDTEAFF,TGCAGTGCTAGACAGGGGGTAGACACTGAAGCTTTCTTT,13,TRBD1,TRBV20-1,TRBJ1-1,hyperexpanded
CASSLRSSGAHEQYF,TGTGCCAGCAGCTTAAGGTCTAGCGGGGCCCACGAGCAGTACTTC,15,TRBD2,TRBV7-2,TRBJ2-7,few
CSAYGLAGTDTQYF,TGCAGCGCCTACGGACTAGCGGGAACAGATACGCAGTATTTT,14,TRBD2,TRBV29-1,TRBJ2-3,NA
CASSSRAGNTIYF,TGTGCCAGCAGCTCCAGGGCTGGAAACACCATATATTTT,13,NA,TRBV6-2/TRBV6-3,TRBJ1-3,NA
CASSEGGAGEKLFF,TGTGCCAGCAGCGAAGGGGGGGCAGGTGAAAAACTGTTTTTT,14,NA,TRBV5-5,TRBJ1-4,NA
CSANQGSEKLFF,TGCAGTGCTAACCAGGGGAGCGAAAAACTGTTTTTT,12,NA,TRBV20-1,TRBJ1-4,hyperexpanded
CASSSSGIGNQPQHF,TGTGCCAGTAGTAGTTCGGGGATAGGCAATCAGCCCCAGCATTTT,15,NA,TRBV19,TRBJ1-5,few
CASSQVNTDKGYTF,TGTGCCAGCAGCCAAGTTAATACGGACAAGGGCTACACCTTC,14,NA,TRBV4-2,TRBJ1-2,hyperexpanded
CASSLFLRSTDTQYF,TGTGCCAGCAGCTTGTTTCTGCGGAGCACAGATACGCAGTATTTT,15,NA,TRBV5-6,TRBJ2-3,NA
CVRSLTWDTESFF,TGTGTCAGAAGCCTCACGTGGGACACTGAATCTTTCTTT,13,NA,TRBV7-8,TRBJ1-1,NA
CASMPLQDGSYEQYF,TGTGCCAGCATGCCCCTCCAGGACGGTTCCTACGAGCAGTACTTC,15,NA,TRBV2,TRBJ2-7,NA
CASTGLQARGGYTF,TGTGCCAGCACAGGTTTACAGGCCAGGGGCGGCTACACCTTC,14,NA,TRBV6-2/TRBV6-3,TRBJ1-2,hyperexpanded
CASSTRHTDTQYF,TGTGCCAGCAGCACGCGACACACAGATACGCAGTATTTT,13,NA,TRBV7-2,TRBJ2-3,NA
CASSPMGGSCEQYF,TGTGCCAGTAGTCCCATGGGGGGTTCCTGCGAGCAGTACTTC,14,NA,TRBV19,TRBJ2-7,NA
CATSDSRGANTGELFF,TGTGCCACCAGTGATTCCCGGGGCGCGAACACCGGGGAGCTGTTTTTT,16,NA,TRBV24-1,TRBJ2-2,NA
CASSQVAGGEQFF,TGTGCCAGCAGCCAAGTGGCGGGGGGGGAGCAGTTCTTT,13,TRBD2,TRBV14,TRBJ2-7,once